These T cell receptor beta chains were read from a single sample in a study of T cell clusters in autoimmune cytopenias. TCRdb reprocessed the multiplex PCR reads and keeps a single row for each CDR3 protein, giving no DNA. The sample table sets out about 12,000 distinct CDR3 sequences. Sequencing was carried out using peripheral blood. These receptors were taken from a human donor with an autoimmune cytopenia or autoimmune hepatitis (not recorded which). The CDR3 runs from the conserved cysteine through the conserved F or W. Clone size is stated in some rows and not others, as once, few, many or a class when expanded.

size,J,V,CDR3
medium-sized,TRBJ2-3,TRBV29-1,CSVERFSGESDTQYF
-,TRBJ2-1,TRBV12-3/TRBV12-4,CASIPMTGTTYNEQFF
-,TRBJ2-4,TRBV29-1,CSVFPAGKNIQYF
-,TRBJ1-3,TRBV19,CASSIPEGNTIYF
-,TRBJ1-5,TRBV30,CAWSEGFVRQPQHF
-,TRBJ2-7,TRBV19,CASSIGTGGAEQYF
-,TRBJ2-2,TRBV18,CASSPGTNTGELFF
-,TRBJ2-2,TRBV24-1,CATMERNTGELFF
-,TRBJ1-4,TRBV18,CASSPYGTNEKLFF
-,TRBJ2-1,TRBV5-4,CASSLGGQRREEQFF
-,TRBJ2-2,TRBV6-4,CASRAPTGELFF
-,TRBJ2-6,TRBV14,CASSPGRTGANVLTF
-,TRBJ2-2,TRBV6-6,CASSYSSSGEGELFF
-,TRBJ2-5,TRBV18,CASSLRDLTQTQYF
-,TRBJ1-2,TRBV19,CASSDRERWYGYTF
-,TRBJ2-5,TRBV7-9,CASSLNPGQGEETQYF
medium-sized,TRBJ2-7,TRBV6-5,CASSSTGGRHEQYF
-,TRBJ2-3,TRBV12-3/TRBV12-4,CASSLLRSRDTDTQYF
-,TRBJ1-2,TRBV19,CASKPTDYGYTF
medium-sized,TRBJ2-1,TRBV19,CASSDDRDSYNEQFF
medium-sized,TRBJ2-1,TRBV11-1,CASSSPLARAVREQFF
-,TRBJ2-5,TRBV6-5,CASSYWGTGGETQYF
-,TRBJ2-3,TRBV15,CATNSGRTGTDTQYF
-,TRBJ1-2,TRBV12-3/TRBV12-4,CASSRTGLYYGYTF
medium-sized,TRBJ2-5,TRBV6-6,CASSYSTSGGALETQYF
-,TRBJ2-5,TRBV5-5,CASSLVAGKETQYF
-,TRBJ2-6,TRBV27,CASSRAGFGANVLTF
-,TRBJ1-4,TRBV15,CATSRAGNNEKLFF
-,TRBJ2-4,TRBV12-3/TRBV12-4,CACLGGGNIQYF
-,TRBJ1-1,TRBV19,CASTPTGMNTEAFF
-,TRBJ2-1,TRBV27,CASSLLAGEGYNEQFF
-,TRBJ2-3,TRBV7-2,CASSLADTQYF
-,TRBJ1-5,TRBV10-2,CASSRTVSNQPQHF
-,TRBJ2-1,TRBV6-2/TRBV6-3,CASTDLEGSYNEQFF
-,TRBJ1-6,TRBV27,CASMGSYNSPLHF